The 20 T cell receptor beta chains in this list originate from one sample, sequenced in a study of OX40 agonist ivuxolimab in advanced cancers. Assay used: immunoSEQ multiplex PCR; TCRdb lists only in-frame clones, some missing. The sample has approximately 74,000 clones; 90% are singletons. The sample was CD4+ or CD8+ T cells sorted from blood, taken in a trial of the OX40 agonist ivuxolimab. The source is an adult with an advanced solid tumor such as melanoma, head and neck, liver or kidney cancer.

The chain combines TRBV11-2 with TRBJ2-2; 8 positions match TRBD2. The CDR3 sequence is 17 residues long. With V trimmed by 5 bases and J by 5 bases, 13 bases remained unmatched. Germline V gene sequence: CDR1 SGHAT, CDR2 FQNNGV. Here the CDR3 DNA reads TGTGCCAGCAGCCAGGGACACAGCGGGGGCGTTACCGGGGAGCTGTTTTTT. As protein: CASSQGHSGGVTGELFF. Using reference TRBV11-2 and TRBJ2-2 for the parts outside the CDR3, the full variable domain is EAGVAQSPRYKIIEKRQSVAFWCNPISGHATLYWYQQILGQGPKLLIQFQNNGVVDDSQLPKDRFSAERLKGVDSTLKIQPAKLEDSAVYLCASSQGHSGGVTGELFFGEGSRLTVL.

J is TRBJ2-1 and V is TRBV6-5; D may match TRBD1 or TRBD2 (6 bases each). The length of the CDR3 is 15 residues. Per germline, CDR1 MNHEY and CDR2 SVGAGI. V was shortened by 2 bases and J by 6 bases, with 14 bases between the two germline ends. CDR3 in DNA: TGTGCCAGCAGTTACGGGGGGCCGGTAGGCAATGAGCAGTTCTTC. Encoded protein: CASSYGGPVGNEQFF.

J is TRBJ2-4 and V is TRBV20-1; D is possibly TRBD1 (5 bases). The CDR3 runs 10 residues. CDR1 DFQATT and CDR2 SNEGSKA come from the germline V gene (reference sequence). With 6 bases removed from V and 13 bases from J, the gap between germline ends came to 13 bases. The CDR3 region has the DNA TGCAGTGCCACCAGGGTTCGCCAGTACTTC. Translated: CSATRVRQYF.

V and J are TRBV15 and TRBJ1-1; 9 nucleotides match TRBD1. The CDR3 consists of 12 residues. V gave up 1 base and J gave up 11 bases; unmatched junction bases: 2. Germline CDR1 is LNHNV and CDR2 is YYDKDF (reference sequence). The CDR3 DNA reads TGTGCCACCAGCAGAGGACAGGGGGATGCTTTCTTT. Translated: CATSRGQGDAFF.

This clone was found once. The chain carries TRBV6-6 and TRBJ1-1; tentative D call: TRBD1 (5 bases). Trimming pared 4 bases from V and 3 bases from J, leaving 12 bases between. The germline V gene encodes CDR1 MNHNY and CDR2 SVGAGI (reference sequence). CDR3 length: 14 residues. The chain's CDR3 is CASSFQGSDTEAFF. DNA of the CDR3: TGTGCCAGCAGTTTCCAGGGTTCGGACACTGAAGCTTTCTTT.

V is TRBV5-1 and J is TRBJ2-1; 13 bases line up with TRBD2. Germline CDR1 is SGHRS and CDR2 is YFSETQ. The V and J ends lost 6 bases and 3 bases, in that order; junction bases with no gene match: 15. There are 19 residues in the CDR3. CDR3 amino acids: CASNPQGLAGSVGYNEQFF. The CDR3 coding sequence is TGCGCCAGCAACCCGCAGGGACTAGCGGGATCTGTGGGCTACAATGAGCAGTTCTTC.

CDR3 residues: CASSLASASTDTQYF. In nucleotides, the CDR3 is TGTGCCAGCAGCTTAGCCTCTGCTAGCACAGATACGCAGTATTTT. The chain employs TRBV7-9 and TRBJ2-3; D remains ambiguous. The CDR3 sequence is 15 residues long. Germline loops: CDR1 SEHNR, CDR2 FQNEAQ (reference sequence). Trimming stripped 0 bases from V and 0 bases from J, with 7 bases between.

This CDR3 reads CASRGDSLYGYTF. The CDR3 coding sequence is TGTGCCAGCAGAGGGGACAGCCTGTATGGCTACACCTTC. V and J are TRBV2 and TRBJ1-2; 7 positions agree with TRBD1. There are 13 residues in the CDR3. V dropped 6 bases and J dropped 5; count of bases not matched to a gene: 6. The germline V gene encodes CDR1 SNHLY and CDR2 FYNNEI.

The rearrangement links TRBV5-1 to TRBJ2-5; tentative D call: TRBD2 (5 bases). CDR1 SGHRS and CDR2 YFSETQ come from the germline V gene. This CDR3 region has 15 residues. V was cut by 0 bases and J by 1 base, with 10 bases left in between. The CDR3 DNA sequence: TGCGCCAGCAGCTTGGCCACAGCGGCCCAAGAGACCCAGTACTTC. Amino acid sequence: CASSLATAAQETQYF.

Here the CDR3 reads CASRGDWATGELFF. DNA for the CDR3: TGTGCCAGCAGGGGGGACTGGGCTACCGGGGAGCTGTTTTTT. The genes are TRBV6-4 and TRBJ2-2, with D perhaps TRBD2 (6 bases). The CDR3 is made up of 14 amino acids. V was shortened by 6 bases and J by 5 bases, with 13 bases between the two germline ends. Germline-derived CDR1 and CDR2 are MRHNA and SNTAGT.

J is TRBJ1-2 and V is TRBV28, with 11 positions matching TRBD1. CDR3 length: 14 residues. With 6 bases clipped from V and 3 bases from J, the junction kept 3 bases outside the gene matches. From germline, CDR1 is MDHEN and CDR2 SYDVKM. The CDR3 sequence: CASRWTGGDYGYTF. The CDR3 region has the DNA TGTGCCAGCAGATGGACAGGGGGCGACTATGGCTACACCTTC.

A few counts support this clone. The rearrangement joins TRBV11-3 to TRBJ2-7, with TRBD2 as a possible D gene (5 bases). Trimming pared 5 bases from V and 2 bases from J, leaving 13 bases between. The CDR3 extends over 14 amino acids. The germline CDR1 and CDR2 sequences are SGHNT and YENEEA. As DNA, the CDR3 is TGTGCCAGCAGCCTACTACTAGGGCCCTACGAGCAGTACTTC. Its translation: CASSLLLGPYEQYF.

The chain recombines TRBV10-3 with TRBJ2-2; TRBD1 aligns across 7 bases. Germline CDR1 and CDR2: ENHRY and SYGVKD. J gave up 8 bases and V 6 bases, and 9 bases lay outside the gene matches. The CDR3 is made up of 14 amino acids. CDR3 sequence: CAIRGGFAEGELFF. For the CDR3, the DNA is TGTGCCATCAGAGGGGGCTTTGCGGAGGGGGAGCTGTTTTTT.

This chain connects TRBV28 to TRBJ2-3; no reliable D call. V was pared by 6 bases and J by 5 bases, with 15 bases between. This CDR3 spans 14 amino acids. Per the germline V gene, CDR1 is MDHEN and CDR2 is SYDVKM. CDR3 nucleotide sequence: TGTGCCAGCAGAGGTTCCCCGCCTCGAGATACGCAGTATTTT. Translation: CASRGSPPRDTQYF.

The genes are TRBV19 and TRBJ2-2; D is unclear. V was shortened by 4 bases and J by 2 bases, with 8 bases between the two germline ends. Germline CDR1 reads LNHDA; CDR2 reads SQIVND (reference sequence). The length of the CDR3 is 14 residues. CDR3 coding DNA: TGTGCCAGTAGTAAGACACCCAACACCGGGGAGCTGTTTTTT. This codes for CASSKTPNTGELFF.

In nucleotides, the CDR3 is TGTGCCAGCAGTCAGGGTTTGCACACTGAAGCTTTCTTT. Translating it yields CASSQGLHTEAFF. This chain connects TRBV2 to TRBJ1-1, with D possibly TRBD1 on 5 matching bases. The CDR3 sequence is 13 residues long. Germline values: CDR1 SNHLY, CDR2 FYNNEI. Trimming removed 5 bases at V and 3 bases at J, with 10 bases between.

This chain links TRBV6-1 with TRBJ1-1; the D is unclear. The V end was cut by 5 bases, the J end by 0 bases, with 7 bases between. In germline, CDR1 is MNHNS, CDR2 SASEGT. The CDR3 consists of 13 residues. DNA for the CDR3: TGTGCCAGCAGTACCGCCCTGAACACTGAAGCTTTCTTT. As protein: CASSTALNTEAFF.

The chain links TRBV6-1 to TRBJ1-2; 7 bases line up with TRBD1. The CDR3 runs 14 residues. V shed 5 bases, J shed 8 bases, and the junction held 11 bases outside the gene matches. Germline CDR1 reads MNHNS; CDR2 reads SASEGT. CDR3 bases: TGTGCCAGCAGTAAGGACAGGTGGGCCTTCGGCTACACCTTC. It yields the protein CASSKDRWAFGYTF.

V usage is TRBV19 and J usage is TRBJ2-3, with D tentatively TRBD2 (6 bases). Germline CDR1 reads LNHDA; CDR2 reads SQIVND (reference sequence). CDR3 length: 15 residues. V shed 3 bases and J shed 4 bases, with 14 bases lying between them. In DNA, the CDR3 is TGTGCCAGTAGTATTAGGGCGGGATCGGCAGATACGCAGTATTTT. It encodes CASSIRAGSADTQYF.

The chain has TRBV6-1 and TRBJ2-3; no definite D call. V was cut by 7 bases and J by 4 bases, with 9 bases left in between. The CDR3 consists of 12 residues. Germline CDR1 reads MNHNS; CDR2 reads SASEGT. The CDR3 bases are TGTGCCAGCAAGAATTGGCCAGATACGCAGTATTTT. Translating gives CASKNWPDTQYF.